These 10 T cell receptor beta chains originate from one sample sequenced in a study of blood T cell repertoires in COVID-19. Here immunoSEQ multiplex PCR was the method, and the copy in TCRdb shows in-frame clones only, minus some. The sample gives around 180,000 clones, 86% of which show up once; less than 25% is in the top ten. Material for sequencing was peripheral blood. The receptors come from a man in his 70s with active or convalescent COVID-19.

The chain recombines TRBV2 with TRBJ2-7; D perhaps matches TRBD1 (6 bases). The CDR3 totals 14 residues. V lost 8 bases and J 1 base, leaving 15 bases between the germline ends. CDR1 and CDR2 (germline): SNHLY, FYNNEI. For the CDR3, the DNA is TGTGCCAGCCGACTCCGGGACACATCCTACGAGCAGTACTTC. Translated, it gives CASRLRDTSYEQYF.

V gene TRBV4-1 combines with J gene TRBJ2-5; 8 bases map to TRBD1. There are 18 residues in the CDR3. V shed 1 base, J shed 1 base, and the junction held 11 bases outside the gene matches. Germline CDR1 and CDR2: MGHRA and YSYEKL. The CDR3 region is CASSQGPSGGSGQETQYF. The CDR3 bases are TGCGCCAGCAGCCAAGGTCCTTCAGGGGGCTCCGGCCAAGAGACCCAGTACTTC.

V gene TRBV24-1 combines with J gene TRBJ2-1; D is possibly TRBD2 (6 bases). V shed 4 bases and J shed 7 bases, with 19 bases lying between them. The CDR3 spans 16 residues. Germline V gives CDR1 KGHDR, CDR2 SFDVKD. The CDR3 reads CATSDLLASGSNEQFF. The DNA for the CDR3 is TGTGCCACCAGTGACCTCCTAGCGTCTGGATCTAATGAGCAGTTCTTC.

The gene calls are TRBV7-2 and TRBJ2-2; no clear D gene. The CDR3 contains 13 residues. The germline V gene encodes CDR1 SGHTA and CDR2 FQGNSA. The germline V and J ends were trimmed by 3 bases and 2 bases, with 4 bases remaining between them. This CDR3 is CASSLRNTGELFF. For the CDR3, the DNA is TGTGCCAGCAGCTTGAGAAACACCGGGGAGCTGTTTTTT.

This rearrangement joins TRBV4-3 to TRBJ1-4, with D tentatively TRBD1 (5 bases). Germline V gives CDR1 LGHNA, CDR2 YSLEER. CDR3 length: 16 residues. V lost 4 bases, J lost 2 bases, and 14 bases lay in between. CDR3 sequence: CASSRGSGLTNEKLFF. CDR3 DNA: TGCGCCAGCAGCCGAGGCTCAGGGTTGACTAATGAAAAACTGTTTTTT.

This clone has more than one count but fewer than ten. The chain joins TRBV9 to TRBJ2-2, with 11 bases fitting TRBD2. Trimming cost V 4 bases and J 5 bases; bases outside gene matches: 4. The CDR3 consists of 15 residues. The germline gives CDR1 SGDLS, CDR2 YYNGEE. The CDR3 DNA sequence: TGTGCCAGCAGCCCTCGGACTAGCGGGACCGGGGAGCTGTTTTTT. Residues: CASSPRTSGTGELFF. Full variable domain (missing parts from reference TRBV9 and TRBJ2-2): DSGVTQTPKHLITATGQRVTLRCSPRSGDLSVYWYQQSLDQGLQFLIQYYNGEERAKGNILERFSAQQFPDLHSELNLSSLELGDSALYFCASSPRTSGTGELFFGEGSRLTVL.

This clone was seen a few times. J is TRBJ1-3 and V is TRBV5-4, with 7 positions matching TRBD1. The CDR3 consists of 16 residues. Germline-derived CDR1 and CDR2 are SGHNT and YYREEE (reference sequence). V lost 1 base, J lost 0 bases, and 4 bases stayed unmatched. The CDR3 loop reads CASSLPDRDSGNTIYF. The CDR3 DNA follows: TGTGCCAGCAGCTTGCCCGACAGGGACTCTGGAAACACCATATATTTT.

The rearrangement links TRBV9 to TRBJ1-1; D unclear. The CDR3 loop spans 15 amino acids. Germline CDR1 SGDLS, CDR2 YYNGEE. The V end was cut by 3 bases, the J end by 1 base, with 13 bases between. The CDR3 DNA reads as TGTGCCAGCAGCGGCCCCCTCGGGAGGAACACTGAAGCTTTCTTT. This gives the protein CASSGPLGRNTEAFF.

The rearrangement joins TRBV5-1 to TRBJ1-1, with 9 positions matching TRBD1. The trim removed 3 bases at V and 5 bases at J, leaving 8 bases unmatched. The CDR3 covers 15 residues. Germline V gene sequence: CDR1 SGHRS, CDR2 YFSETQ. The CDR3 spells CASSSPGQGWTEAFF. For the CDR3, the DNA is TGCGCCAGCAGCTCTCCGGGACAGGGTTGGACTGAAGCTTTCTTT.

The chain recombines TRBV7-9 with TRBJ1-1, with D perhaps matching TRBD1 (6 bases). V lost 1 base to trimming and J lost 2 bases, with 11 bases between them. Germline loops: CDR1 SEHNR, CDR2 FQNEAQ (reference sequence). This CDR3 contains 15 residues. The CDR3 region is CASSLGAGVNTEAFF. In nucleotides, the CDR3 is TGTGCCAGCAGCTTAGGGGCAGGGGTAAACACTGAAGCTTTCTTT.